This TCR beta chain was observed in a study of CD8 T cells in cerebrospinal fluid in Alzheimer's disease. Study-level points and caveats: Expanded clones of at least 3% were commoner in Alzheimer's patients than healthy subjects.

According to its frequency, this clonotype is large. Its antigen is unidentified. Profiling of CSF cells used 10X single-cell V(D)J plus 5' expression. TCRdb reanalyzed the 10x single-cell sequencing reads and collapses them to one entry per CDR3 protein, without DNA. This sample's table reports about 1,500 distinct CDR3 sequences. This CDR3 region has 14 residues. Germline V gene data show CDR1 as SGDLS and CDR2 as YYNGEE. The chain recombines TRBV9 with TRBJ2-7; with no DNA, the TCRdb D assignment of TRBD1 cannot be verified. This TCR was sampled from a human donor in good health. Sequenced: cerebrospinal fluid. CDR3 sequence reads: CASSVGDRFHEQYF.